Following are 14 T cell receptor beta chains from one sample sequenced in a study of spatial heterogeneity in lung cancer (dated by TCRdb to the late 2010s). The library was obtained by 5' RACE. The run used a NextSeq 500. TCRdb redid the processing of the public reads, applying fastp at Q25 and MiXCR, and retained in-frame beta chains. One record per CDR3 amino acid sequence lists the most common genes and DNA. The sample profile shows more than 65,000 distinct CDR3 sequences; 7.5% to 9.5% of them were found once. 6.8% of the sample lies in the top ten. Read against the paper, the sample's time point label means: sample taken at primary tumor resection. The sequencing used PBMCs, collected at surgery. The receptors shown here come from a male donor with early-stage non-small cell lung cancer.

The V and J genes are TRBV10-2 and TRBJ2-1; tentative D call: TRBD2 (5 bases). The germline V and J ends were trimmed by 7 bases and 0 bases, with 13 bases remaining between them. Germline V gene data show CDR1 as WSHSY and CDR2 as SAAADI. The CDR3 consists of 15 residues. DNA of the CDR3: TGCGCCAGCATAAGTCAGGAGGCCTCCTACAATGAGCAGTTCTTC. As protein: CASISQEASYNEQFF.

This clonotype was counted at least ten times. The V and J genes are TRBV16 and TRBJ2-3; 7 bases align to TRBD1. V was clipped by 4 bases and J by 7 bases; unmatched bases: 17. The CDR3 runs 17 residues. Germline V gene sequence: CDR1 KGHSY, CDR2 FQNENV. The CDR3 nucleotides read TGTGCCAGCAGCCCCTCGACAGGGAGCTATCTCGCAAATACGCAGTATTTT. It yields the protein CASSPSTGSYLANTQYF.

Ten or more counts support this clonotype. V and J are TRBV5-8 and TRBJ1-5; D is ambiguous. Germline CDR1 and CDR2: SGHTS and YDEGEE. The CDR3 is made up of 15 amino acids. The germline V and J ends were trimmed by 0 bases and 4 bases, with 11 bases remaining between them. CDR3 DNA: TGTGCCAGCAGCTTGGAACTAGTTGGGAATCAGCCCCAGCATTTT. It specifies CASSLELVGNQPQHF.

At least ten counts were recorded for this clonotype. The rearrangement joins TRBV12-3 or TRBV12-4 to TRBJ2-7; a weak D match, TRBD1 (6 bases). The CDR3 sequence is 15 residues long. With 1 base removed from V and 0 bases from J, the gap between germline ends came to 10 bases. The CDR3 DNA follows: TGTGCCAGCAGTTTAGTGGGGGCCAGCTCCTACGAGCAGTACTTC. The encoded protein is CASSLVGASSYEQYF.

The chain joins TRBV6-5 to TRBJ2-5; D is ambiguous. V lost 2 bases and J 1 base, leaving 11 bases between the germline ends. The CDR3 contains 15 residues. CDR1 and CDR2 from the germline V gene are MNHEY and SVGAGI. CDR3: CASSYDTGPQETQYF. In nucleotides, the CDR3 is TGTGCCAGCAGTTACGACACCGGGCCCCAAGAGACCCAGTACTTC.

This clonotype was counted between two and nine times. The V call is TRBV7-2, the J call TRBJ2-5, with unresolved D. This CDR3 is built from 13 residues. Germline V gene data show CDR1 as SGHTA and CDR2 as FQGNSA. V lost 1 base to trimming and J lost 5 bases, with 8 bases between them. CDR3 sequence: CASSLGQVETQYF. As DNA, the CDR3 is TGTGCCAGCAGCTTAGGGCAGGTTGAGACCCAGTACTTC.

This clonotype was detected many times. CDR3 region: CASSERSGHPYF. The CDR3, as DNA: TGTGCCAGCAGTGAAAGATCCGGACATCCTTACTTC. The rearrangement joins TRBV25-1 to TRBJ2-7; D may be TRBD1 (5 bases). Trimming removed 2 bases at V and 13 bases at J, with 15 bases between. Per germline, CDR1 MGHDK and CDR2 SYGVNS. This CDR3 has 12 amino acids.

This clonotype showed up many times. This chain uses TRBV28 with TRBJ2-7; 9 bases agree with TRBD1. Trimming cost V 6 bases and J 6 bases; bases outside gene matches: 15. Germline lookup yields CDR1 MDHEN and CDR2 SYDVKM. The CDR3 has 16 amino acids. For the CDR3, the DNA is TGTGCCAGCAGGAGTTCGGGGACAGGGAAACATCGCGAGCAGTACTTC. Translation gives CASRSSGTGKHREQYF.

To note about this clonotype: This may stem from a read error, because a much larger clone lies one nucleotide away. V and J are TRBV7-2 and TRBJ2-7, with D uncertain. This CDR3 is built from 14 residues. Germline lookup yields CDR1 SGHTA and CDR2 FQGNSA. CDR3 loop: CACSLGLGSDEQYF. CDR3 nucleotides: TGTGCCTGCAGCTTAGGGCTAGGATCCGACGAGCAGTACTTC.

Ten or more counts support this clonotype. The rearrangement uses TRBV11-1 and TRBJ1-6; weak D call: TRBD1 (5 bases). CDR3 length equals 15 residues. V lost 8 bases, J lost 8 bases, and 19 bases lay in between. Germline V gene data show CDR1 as SGHAT and CDR2 as FQDESV (reference sequence). CDR3 residues: CASRQTGTEYSPLHF. The DNA for the CDR3 is TGTGCCAGCCGCCAGACCGGGACTGAGTATTCACCCCTCCACTTT.

This clonotype was seen ten or more times. This chain links TRBV27 with TRBJ1-2, with D uncertain. In germline, CDR1 is MNHEY, CDR2 SMNVEV (reference sequence). CDR3 size: 13 residues. V was clipped by 5 bases and J by 2 bases, with 9 bases between them. The CDR3 loop reads CASSVQANYGYTF. In DNA form, the CDR3 reads TGTGCCAGCAGTGTTCAGGCCAACTATGGCTACACCTTC.

The rearrangement uses TRBV12-3 or TRBV12-4 and TRBJ1-1; D unclear. Trimming left V 7 bases short and J 11 bases short, with 20 bases between. CDR3 size: 13 residues. The DNA of the CDR3 is TGTGCCAGCACTCCTCAGTCTTTGGGAGGGGCTTTCTTT. As protein: CASTPQSLGGAFF.

In this sample, this clonotype turned up many times. V usage is TRBV7-6 and J usage is TRBJ1-6; the D is unclear. CDR1 SGHVS and CDR2 FNYEAQ come from the germline V gene. V gave up 0 bases and J gave up 9 bases, with 12 bases separating them. This CDR3 comprises 15 residues. The CDR3 DNA reads as TGTGCCAGCAGCTTAGCCCCCGGAAACGGTTCACCCCTCCACTTT. Translating it yields CASSLAPGNGSPLHF.

The table lists this clonotype with a few counts. The V gene is TRBV5-1, the J gene TRBJ2-3; maybe TRBD2 (5 bases). Between the trimmed V and J ends, which lost 0 bases and 0 bases, there was a span of 8 bases. Germline CDR1 is SGHRS and CDR2 is YFSETQ. The CDR3 is 15 amino acids. CDR3: CASSLASTSTDTQYF. CDR3 in DNA: TGCGCCAGCAGCTTGGCTAGCACTAGCACAGATACGCAGTATTTT.